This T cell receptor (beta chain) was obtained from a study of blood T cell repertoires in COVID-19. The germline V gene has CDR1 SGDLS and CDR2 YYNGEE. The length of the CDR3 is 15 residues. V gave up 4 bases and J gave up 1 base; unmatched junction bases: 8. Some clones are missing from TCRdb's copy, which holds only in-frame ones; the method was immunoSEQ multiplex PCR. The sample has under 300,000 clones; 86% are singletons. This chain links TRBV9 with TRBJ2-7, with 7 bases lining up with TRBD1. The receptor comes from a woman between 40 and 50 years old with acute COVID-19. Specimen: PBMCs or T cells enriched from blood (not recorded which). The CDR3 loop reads CASSPLGTDSYEQYF. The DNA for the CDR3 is TGTGCCAGCAGCCCCCTTGGGACAGATTCCTACGAGCAGTACTTC.